The rows below give T cell receptor beta chains drawn from one sample of a study of cytomegalovirus exposure and HLA in healthy donors. Generated by immunoSEQ multiplex PCR, the TCRdb table keeps only in-frame clones and is missing some. The data show 85,000 to 130,000 clones, more than 65% seen once. The sample was PBMCs. These receptor sequences come from a woman between 18 and 29 years old in good health and CMV-seropositive. CDR3s include the opening cysteine and the closing phenylalanine or tryptophan. D genes are given only for firm matches.

D gene	J gene	V gene	CDR3 DNA	CDR3 protein
.	TRBJ1-1	TRBV18	TGTGCCAGCTCACCTAAAAGGGGAACTGAAGCTTTCTTT	CASSPKRGTEAFF
TRBD1	TRBJ2-1	TRBV5-1	TGCGCCAGCAGCTTGGAGGGACAGGGCCGAATGAGCAATGAGCAGTTCTTC	CASSLEGQGRMSNEQFF
TRBD2	TRBJ2-7	TRBV11-1	TGTGCCAGCAGCCTAATGGCGGGAGAGATTTACGAGCAGTACTTC	CASSLMAGEIYEQYF
TRBD1	TRBJ2-2	TRBV11-3	TGTGCCAGCAGGAAGACAGGGGCCGGGGAGCTGTTTTTT	CASRKTGAGELFF
.	TRBJ2-2	TRBV14	TGTGCCAGCAGCCAAGTTAGCCCTGCAGGGCCCGGGGAGCTGTTTTTT	CASSQVSPAGPGELFF
TRBD2	TRBJ2-7	TRBV27	TGTGCCAGCAAACCGACTAGCGGGTCCTACGAGCAGTACTTC	CASKPTSGSYEQYF
TRBD1	TRBJ2-7	TRBV7-9	TGTGCCAGCAGCTCCGGACAGGGGGCAGAACTAGCGGCCTACGAGCAGTACTTC	CASSSGQGAELAAYEQYF
.	TRBJ2-2	TRBV5-1	TGCGCCAGCAGCCGCTTGGGGCCCCGGGCCGGGGAGCTGTTTTTT	CASSRLGPRAGELFF
.	TRBJ2-7	TRBV12-5	TGTGCTAGTGGGCCCAGGGGATGGTTGCGTGAGCAGTACTTC	CASGPRGWLREQYF
TRBD1	TRBJ1-2	TRBV6-1	TGTGCCAGCAGCCGGGACAGAAATAACTATGGCTACACCTTC	CASSRDRNNYGYTF
.	TRBJ1-1	TRBV6-1	TGTGCCAGCAGTTTCGGACAGTCGGAAGCTTTCTTT	CASSFGQSEAFF
.	TRBJ2-2	TRBV10-3	TGTGCCATCAGTAGACAGGGGAGGGACACCGGGGAGCTGTTTTTT	CAISRQGRDTGELFF
TRBD1	TRBJ2-2	TRBV30	TGTGCCTGGAGTGTACAGGGGAACGGGGAGCTGTTTTTT	CAWSVQGNGELFF
.	TRBJ1-2	TRBV4-1	TGCGCCAGCAGCCAAGCCCCAGACAGTCCGGCGAACTATGGCTACACCTTC	CASSQAPDSPANYGYTF
TRBD2	TRBJ2-1	TRBV4-3	TGCGCCAGCAGCCAAGATCAGCGGGACGGTGAGCAGTTCTTC	CASSQDQRDGEQFF
.	TRBJ2-5	TRBV6-6	TGTGCCAGCAGCCAGAACAGGGCACAAGAGACCCAGTACTTC	CASSQNRAQETQYF
TRBD2	TRBJ2-3	TRBV5-1	TGCGCCAGCAGCTGGGTAGCGGGAGGGCCTACAGATACGCAGTATTTT	CASSWVAGGPTDTQYF
.	TRBJ2-5	TRBV11-3	TGTGCCAGCAGCTTAGCGAGGGAAGAGACCCAGTACTTC	CASSLAREETQYF
TRBD2	TRBJ2-7	TRBV27	TGTGCCAGAACTGCGCTGGGAGGGCCCACCTACGAGCAGTACTTC	CARTALGGPTYEQYF
.	TRBJ2-1	TRBV6-5	TGTGCCAGCAGTTACCAGGTCTCCTACAATGAGCAGTTCTTC	CASSYQVSYNEQFF
TRBD1	TRBJ1-1	TRBV19	TGTGCCAGTACGGGACAGACGAACACTGAAGCTTTCTTT	CASTGQTNTEAFF
.	TRBJ1-2	TRBV29-1	TGCAGCGTTGATGAGTTGAGGGCAAACTATGGCTACACCTTC	CSVDELRANYGYTF
.	TRBJ2-7	TRBV5-5	TGTGCCAGCAGCTTTCAGGGGCCCTACGAGCAGTACTTC	CASSFQGPYEQYF
.	TRBJ2-7	TRBV14	TGTGCCAGCAGCCTTATACAGGGCTACGAGCAGTACTTC	CASSLIQGYEQYF
.	TRBJ1-2	TRBV6-6	TGTGCCAGCAGTTTAGGAGGATATGGCTACACCTTC	CASSLGGYGYTF
TRBD2	TRBJ2-2	TRBV9	TGTGCCAGCAGCCCAGGACTAGCGGGAAACACCGGGGAGCTGTTTTTT	CASSPGLAGNTGELFF
.	TRBJ2-2	TRBV9	TGTGCCAGCAGCGTAGGAAAAGAGACCGGGGAGCTGTTTTTT	CASSVGKETGELFF
TRBD2	TRBJ2-7	TRBV28	TGTGCCAGCAGAATCCGGGACTACCGATTCTACGAGCAGTACTTC	CASRIRDYRFYEQYF
.	TRBJ1-3	TRBV6-5	TGTGCCAGCAGTTACTCGAGGACACCCGGAAACACCATATATTTT	CASSYSRTPGNTIYF